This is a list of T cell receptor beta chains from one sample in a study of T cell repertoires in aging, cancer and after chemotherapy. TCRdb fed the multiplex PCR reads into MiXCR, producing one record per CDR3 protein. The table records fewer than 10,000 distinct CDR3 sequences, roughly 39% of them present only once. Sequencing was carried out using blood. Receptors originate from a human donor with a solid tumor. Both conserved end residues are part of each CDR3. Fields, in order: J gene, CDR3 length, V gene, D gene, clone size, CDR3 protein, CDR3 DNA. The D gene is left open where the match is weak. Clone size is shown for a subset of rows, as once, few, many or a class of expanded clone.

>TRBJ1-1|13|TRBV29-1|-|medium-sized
CSVVSGVGTEAFF
TGCAGCGTTGTATCGGGGGTTGGCACTGAAGCTTTCTTT
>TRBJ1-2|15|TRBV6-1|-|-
CASSPEGGGGYGYTF
TGTGCCAGCAGCCCGGAGGGGGGAGGTGGCTATGGCTACACCTTC
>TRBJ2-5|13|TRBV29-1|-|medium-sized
CSVRDSGVETQYF
TGCAGCGTCCGGGACTCGGGGGTGGAGACCCAGTACTTC
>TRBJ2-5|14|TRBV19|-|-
CASSTTSGYETQYF
TGTGCCAGTAGTACCACCTCCGGATACGAGACCCAGTACTTC
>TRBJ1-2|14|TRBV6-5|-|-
CASSHHGQPYGYTF
TGTGCCAGCAGTCACCATGGACAGCCTTATGGCTACACCTTC
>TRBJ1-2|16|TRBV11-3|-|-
CASSGTRALPNYGYTF
TGTGCCAGCAGCGGAACCCGGGCACTCCCTAACTATGGCTACACCTTC
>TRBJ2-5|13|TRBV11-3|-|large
CASSLQGMETQYF
TGTGCCAGCAGCTTGCAGGGGATGGAGACCCAGTACTTC
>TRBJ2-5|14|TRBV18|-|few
CASSPSRGWETQYF
TGTGCCAGCTCACCGTCACGGGGTTGGGAGACCCAGTACTTC
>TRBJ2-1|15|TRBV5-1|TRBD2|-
CASRYSLAGGPEQFF
TGCGCCAGCAGGTATTCCCTAGCGGGAGGACCCGAGCAGTTCTTC
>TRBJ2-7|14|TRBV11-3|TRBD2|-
CASSRGGASYEQYF
TGTGCCAGCAGCAGGGGAGGGGCCTCCTACGAGCAGTACTTC
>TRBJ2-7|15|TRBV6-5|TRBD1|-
CASSEAGTGGYEQYF
TGTGCCAGCAGTGAAGCCGGGACAGGGGGCTACGAGCAGTACTTC
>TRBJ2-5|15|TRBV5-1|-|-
CASSMVPGASSSQYF
TGCGCCAGCAGCATGGTTCCAGGGGCGTCCTCGTCCCAGTACTTC
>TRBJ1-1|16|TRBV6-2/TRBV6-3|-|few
CASSYSRQSMNTEAFF
TGTGCCAGCAGTTACTCCAGACAGAGCATGAACACTGAAGCTTTCTTT
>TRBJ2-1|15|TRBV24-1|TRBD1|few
CATGPPTGPGNEQFF
TGTGCCACCGGGCCCCCGACAGGGCCTGGGAATGAGCAGTTCTTC
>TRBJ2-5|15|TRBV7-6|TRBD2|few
CASSFTGTSGETQYF
TGTGCCAGCAGCTTCACCGGGACTAGCGGGGAGACCCAGTACTTC
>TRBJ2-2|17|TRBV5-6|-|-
CASSLRTGTVNTGELFF
TGCGCCAGCAGCCTGAGGACCGGGACGGTTAACACCGGGGAGCTGTTTTTT
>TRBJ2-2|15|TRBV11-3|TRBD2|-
CASSTGGGVAGELFF
TGTGCCAGCAGCACCGGGGGGGGGGTCGCCGGGGAGCTGTTTTTT
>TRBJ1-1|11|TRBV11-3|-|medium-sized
CASSLEPEAFF
TGTGCCAGCAGCTTAGAGCCTGAAGCTTTCTTT
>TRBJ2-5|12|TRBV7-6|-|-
CASSYSRETQYF
TGTGCCAGCAGTTACTCACGCGAGACCCAGTACTTC
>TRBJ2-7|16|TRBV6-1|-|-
CASSEGEGGGEYEQYF
TGTGCCAGCAGTGAAGGAGAGGGGGGGGGGGAATACGAGCAGTACTTC
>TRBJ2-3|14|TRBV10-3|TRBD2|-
CAIRMAGGTDTQYF
TGTGCCATCAGGATGGCGGGAGGCACAGATACGCAGTATTTT
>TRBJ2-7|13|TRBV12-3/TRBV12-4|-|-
CASRPGPAYEQYF
TGTGCCAGCAGACCCGGACCTGCCTACGAGCAGTACTTC
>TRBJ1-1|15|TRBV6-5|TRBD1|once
CASSYRGTGDTEAFF
TGTGCCAGCAGTTACCGCGGGACAGGGGACACTGAAGCTTTCTTT